The clone carrying this T cell receptor (beta chain) appeared many times. The antigen remains undetermined. These data are taken from a study of T cells after yellow fever vaccination. Points from the study as a whole: The CD4 compartment and the CD8 compartment contained a small share of clonotypes in common.

Production of TCR cDNA was by 5'RACE template switching, which also added a universal primer site and UMIs. A single record per CDR3 protein comes from TCRdb applying MiXCR to the 5' RACE reads. This table holds tens of thousands of distinct CDR3 sequences, around 7.4% found once. Sequences were derived from CD8+ T cells sorted from PBMCs, sampled 15 days after the yellow fever booster vaccination. The source is a man aged 30 to 45 who received the YFV17D yellow fever vaccine.

CDR3 amino acids: CASSLSGAGVTDTQYF. Written as DNA, the CDR3 is TGTGCCAGCAGCTTATCGGGGGCGGGAGTCACAGATACGCAGTATTTT. The rearrangement links TRBV7-2 to TRBJ2-3, with D perhaps TRBD2 (7 bases). Germline CDR1 SGHTA, CDR2 FQGNSA. The length of the CDR3 is 16 residues. V lost 2 bases and J lost 2, with 14 bases in between.